This TCR beta chain originates from a study of shared clonotypes between healthy human individuals (dated by TCRdb to 2018 to 2020). Background for the entire study: A few men and a couple of women, aged 18 to 49 years, made up the cohort. To increase sequencing depth and limit assay-specific biases, different laboratories used diverse techniques to prepare libraries and sequence TCR repertoires. Blood TCR repertoires of a handful of healthy adults were deeply sequenced to estimate repertoire size and the extent of clonotype sharing between individuals. For each donor, CD4 naive and CD4 memory were each run on three plates, CD8 naive on two plates, and CD8 memory on one plate. Between about 0.8 and 9 billion PBMCs per donor were obtained by leukapheresis. The paper's findings and limits, for the study overall: Because the study included only a small number of donors, the genetic and exposure-history diversity represented was limited. Rarefaction of sorted-subset datasets indicated incomplete sequencing despite the large sequencing depth. Across a few donors, around 5.4% of naive CD4, around 3.3% of naive CD8, 2.3% of memory CD4, and approximately 0.4% of memory CD8 clonotypes were shared. Only blood was sampled, and tissue TCR repertoires likely differ from those in blood. Naive subsets generally had larger estimated clonotype richness than memory subsets did. Pairwise subsampling led to the expectation that sequencing depth would affect the degree of clonotype sharing among donors. Compared with non-shared clonotypes, the clonotypes found in all four sorted-subset donors had higher generation probabilities.

Donors were healthy HIV-negative adults with no recently reported acute infections or vaccinations. Every donor was a Caucasian adult living in Nashville, Tennessee, USA. CD4+ T cells were enriched by magnetic negative selection, after which naive cells were positively selected on CD45RA and the negative fraction was taken as the memory subset. Blood was obtained by leukapheresis, after which PBMCs were separated by Ficoll-Histopaque density gradient centrifugation and cryopreserved in liquid nitrogen vapor phase. Purity and quantity of every magnetically sorted T cell population were checked by analytical flow cytometry. From each sorted fraction, genomic DNA was isolated and quantified by UV absorbance on a Nanodrop 2000c. The germline V gene gives CDR1 as KGHSH and CDR2 as LQKENI. The CDR3 starts with the cysteine, ends with the phenylalanine, and has 15 residues. Left in the record is the CDR3 DNA by itself, 45 bases read in frame from the first base. V loses 3 bases, J loses 5 bases, and the germline ends lie 16 bases apart.

Using the deep immunoSEQ assay, multiplex PCR amplified TCR CDR3 regions from genomic DNA. Extracted genomic DNA from each cell subset was distributed evenly across all wells of several immunoSEQ 96-well plates, and each plate was treated as a replicate. Each replicate PCR for sorted subsets received approximately 220 ng genomic DNA, equal to around 32,000 T cell genomes. Purified libraries were measured with a Qubit 3.0 fluorometer, size-checked on a Bioanalyzer 2100, and measured again with the KAPA Library Quantification kit. Each immunoSEQ 96-well plate was sequenced on its own single-read 150-cycle Illumina NextSeq 550 flow cell. For the original study's pipeline: Because only junctional sequences without quality scores were contained in the immunoSEQ output, filtering matching that applied to full-length reads could not be performed. Sequences were annotated with PyIR, a Python wrapper for IgBLAST v1.9, and V/J genes and CDR3 were assigned using IMGT germline references. Reads were filtered out if the reads had weak V/J assignments (E-value above 1e-6), no CDR3, stop codons, out-of-frame junctions, or ambiguous translated residues. A V3J clonotype was defined by an identical inferred V gene, J gene, and CDR3 amino acid sequence. The percentage overlap between two repertoires was calculated by dividing the number of shared unique clonotypes by the size of the smaller repertoire. Three approaches were used to assess repertoire richness: RTK rarefaction, the Chao1 estimator, and Recon v2.1 estimates of unobserved clonotypes. OLGA was used to compute generation probabilities for all TCRbeta clonotypes that the gDNA method yielded from several donors. What TCRdb holds here is the immuneACCESS table cut down to in-frame rearrangements. Part of the clones is not present; checked against another copy, under half of the missing clones reflect an unresolved V gene, and the others are unexplained. V, J and clone size were drawn from that table, and D and trimming were deduced from the DNA. The sample contains about 2.4 million clones, more than 80% of them found a single time. The ten largest clones take up roughly 0.15% of the sample.

This clone appeared a single time. Its antigen remains undetermined. The sample holds no much larger clone one base away, and base qualities are not on file. The clonotype was recovered from a man between 18 and 29 years old in good health. The chain joins TRBV18 to TRBJ1-2; no confident D gene assignment can be made. The sequencing sample was made of naive CD4+ T cells sorted from blood. The meaning of the sample's cell subset or site label: CD45RA+ positively selected. The DNA sequence is TGTGCCAGCTCACCCCAGGTGGACGTACCTTATGGCTACACCTTC. It codes for CASSPQVDVPYGYTF.